These 2 T cell receptor beta chains share one sample of origin, sequenced in a study of T cells in Graves' hyperthyroidism and ophthalmopathy. The source material, RNA transcripts, was used to amplify TCR beta CDR3 regions. The study used the HTBI primer set for a first-round RT-PCR of the TCR CDR3. TCRdb recomputed calls from the multiplex PCR reads with MiXCR, one row per CDR3 protein. The sample lists 500,000 to 800,000 distinct CDR3 sequences, roughly 15% occurring once. The sample was blood. These receptor sequences come from a woman between 45 and 65 years old with Graves' ophthalmopathy.

This clonotype was observed at least ten times. The gene calls are TRBV5-1 and TRBJ1-1; weak D call: TRBD1 (6 bases). The germline gives CDR1 SGHRS, CDR2 YFSETQ. Between the trimmed V and J ends, which lost 7 bases and 1 base, there was a span of 14 bases. The CDR3 has 14 amino acids. The CDR3 DNA sequence: TGCGCCAGCGGCACAGGGTTAGGGAACACTGAAGCTTTCTTT. It encodes CASGTGLGNTEAFF.

This clonotype was picked up a small number of times. The chain combines TRBV7-3 with TRBJ2-7, with 10 bases fitting TRBD2. The length of the CDR3 is 16 residues. Germline V gene data show CDR1 as SGHTA and CDR2 as FQGTGA. V lost 6 bases to trimming and J lost 5 bases; unmatched junction nucleotides: 13. The CDR3 loop is CASSWASGSSLDEQYF. In DNA, the CDR3 is TGTGCCAGCAGTTGGGCTAGCGGGAGTTCTCTCGACGAGCAGTACTTC. Full variable domain (remainder filled in from reference TRBV7-3 and TRBJ2-7): GAGVSQTPSNKVTEKGKYVELRCDPISGHTALYWYRQSLGQGPEFLIYFQGTGAADDSGLPNDRFFAVRPEGSVSTLKIQRTERGDSAVYLCASSWASGSSLDEQYFGPGTRLTVT.